Listed below are T cell receptor beta chains from one sample, sequenced in a study of control samples from healthy donors and cancer patients. The data were produced by immunoSEQ multiplex PCR, yet TCRdb's version contains in-frame clones alone and is incomplete. In all, the sample yields approximately 190,000 clones. The specimen was blood. These receptors were taken from a woman younger than 45 in good health. CDR3s include the opening cysteine and the closing phenylalanine or tryptophan. D genes are given only for firm matches.

J gene: TRBJ2-5
D gene: TRBD2
CDR3 length: 18
V gene: TRBV4-2
CDR3 DNA: TGTGCCAGCAGCCAAGATCGTCAGCGGGGTCTCGGGGTAGAGACCCAGTACTTC
CDR3 protein: CASSQDRQRGLGVETQYF

J gene: TRBJ1-3
D gene: -
CDR3 length: 17
V gene: TRBV18
CDR3 DNA: TGTGCCAGCTCACCCATTGGACAGACTCCCTCTGGAAACACCATATATTTT
CDR3 protein: CASSPIGQTPSGNTIYF

J gene: TRBJ2-7
D gene: TRBD1
CDR3 length: 14
V gene: TRBV18
CDR3 DNA: TGTGCCAGCTCTCCAAGACAGGGGACCTACGAGCAGTACTTC
CDR3 protein: CASSPRQGTYEQYF

J gene: TRBJ1-4
D gene: -
CDR3 length: 12
V gene: TRBV12-3/TRBV12-4
CDR3 DNA: TGTGCCAGCAGCCTGGGAGGTGAAAAACTGTTTTTT
CDR3 protein: CASSLGGEKLFF

J gene: TRBJ1-2
D gene: TRBD1
CDR3 length: 17
V gene: TRBV13
CDR3 DNA: TGTGCCAGCAGCTTACGGACAGGGGGCGGGTTGAACTATGGCTACACCTTC
CDR3 protein: CASSLRTGGGLNYGYTF

J gene: TRBJ1-2
D gene: -
CDR3 length: 13
V gene: TRBV2
CDR3 DNA: TGTGCCAGCAAAGGGCAGCCAGGCTATGGCTACACCTTC
CDR3 protein: CASKGQPGYGYTF

J gene: TRBJ1-5
D gene: -
CDR3 length: 15
V gene: TRBV7-2
CDR3 DNA: TGTGCCAGCAGCTTAGAAGGGCTTAGCAATCAGCCCCAGCATTTT
CDR3 protein: CASSLEGLSNQPQHF

J gene: TRBJ2-4
D gene: -
CDR3 length: 12
V gene: TRBV15
CDR3 DNA: TGTGCCACCAGCAGAGAACTTGGGGCACAGTACTTC
CDR3 protein: CATSRELGAQYF

J gene: TRBJ1-6
D gene: -
CDR3 length: 16
V gene: TRBV5-6
CDR3 DNA: TGTGCCAGCACCTCCGCTGCGGGGTTATTAGGTTCACCCCTCCACTTT
CDR3 protein: CASTSAAGLLGSPLHF

J gene: TRBJ1-6
D gene: -
CDR3 length: 15
V gene: TRBV6-4
CDR3 DNA: TGTGCCAGCAGTGAGTTGGGGAGGGGTAATTCACCCCTCCACTTT
CDR3 protein: CASSELGRGNSPLHF

J gene: TRBJ2-6
D gene: -
CDR3 length: 16
V gene: TRBV28
CDR3 DNA: TGTGCCATCAGTGTATCTTGGGGATATGGGGCCAACGTCCTGACTTTC
CDR3 protein: CAISVSWGYGANVLTF

J gene: TRBJ2-2
D gene: -
CDR3 length: 18
V gene: TRBV11-2
CDR3 DNA: TGTGCCAGCAGCAAACAATCCCCCGGCAGGTCAAGGGGGGTGGAGCTGTTTTTT
CDR3 protein: CASSKQSPGRSRGVELFF

J gene: TRBJ2-5
D gene: -
CDR3 length: 14
V gene: TRBV10-3
CDR3 DNA: TGTGCCATCACCCTAAGGACCGCCGGGGAGACCCAGTACTTC
CDR3 protein: CAITLRTAGETQYF

J gene: TRBJ2-7
D gene: -
CDR3 length: 13
V gene: TRBV19
CDR3 DNA: TGTGCCAGTAGTGTACAGGATCGTGGCGAGCAGTACTTC
CDR3 protein: CASSVQDRGEQYF

J gene: TRBJ2-3
D gene: TRBD2
CDR3 length: 13
V gene: TRBV6-5
CDR3 DNA: TGTGCCAGCAGACCCGGGGGGGCGTATACGCAGTATTTT
CDR3 protein: CASRPGGAYTQYF

J gene: TRBJ2-5
D gene: -
CDR3 length: 14
V gene: TRBV7-2
CDR3 DNA: TGTGCCAGCAGCTTAGCGGGGATCCAAGAGACCCAGTACTTC
CDR3 protein: CASSLAGIQETQYF

J gene: TRBJ2-2
D gene: TRBD1
CDR3 length: 15
V gene: TRBV12-5
CDR3 DNA: TGTGCTAGTGGTTTAGGGGGCTTTGGGACCGGGGAGCTGTTTTTT
CDR3 protein: CASGLGGFGTGELFF

J gene: TRBJ2-7
D gene: -
CDR3 length: 14
V gene: TRBV9
CDR3 DNA: TGTGCCAGCAGCGTAGGTGGTCGGGGCTACGAGCAGTACTTC
CDR3 protein: CASSVGGRGYEQYF

J gene: TRBJ2-6
D gene: TRBD1
CDR3 length: 17
V gene: TRBV6-1
CDR3 DNA: TGTGCCAGCAGTGGGGACAGGAGAGCCTCTGGGGCCAACGTCCTGACTTTC
CDR3 protein: CASSGDRRASGANVLTF

J gene: TRBJ1-3
D gene: -
CDR3 length: 18
V gene: TRBV28
CDR3 DNA: TGTGCCAGCAGTTTACCCCCCCCAGCTCTGTACTCTGGAAACACCATATATTTT
CDR3 protein: CASSLPPPALYSGNTIYF

J gene: TRBJ1-2
D gene: TRBD1
CDR3 length: 15
V gene: TRBV27
CDR3 DNA: TGTGCCAGCAGTTTAGCGGGACAGGGCCGCTATGGCTACACCTTC
CDR3 protein: CASSLAGQGRYGYTF

J gene: TRBJ1-3
D gene: -
CDR3 length: 15
V gene: TRBV11-3
CDR3 DNA: TGTGCCAGCAGCCCAGGACGGACCTCTGGAAACACCATATATTTT
CDR3 protein: CASSPGRTSGNTIYF

J gene: TRBJ2-4
D gene: TRBD2
CDR3 length: 20
V gene: TRBV7-8
CDR3 DNA: TGTGCCAGCAGCTTAAAAAACGGACTAGCGTCAATCGGGGCCAAAAACATTCAGTACTTC
CDR3 protein: CASSLKNGLASIGAKNIQYF

J gene: TRBJ1-1
D gene: -
CDR3 length: 13
V gene: TRBV4-1
CDR3 DNA: TGCGCCAGCAGCCAAGCTTTGAGTGTGCAGGCTTTCTTT
CDR3 protein: CASSQALSVQAFF

J gene: TRBJ2-2
D gene: TRBD1
CDR3 length: 16
V gene: TRBV28
CDR3 DNA: TGTGCCAGCAGTCACGACAGGGGGCCGAACACCGGGGAGCTGTTTTTT
CDR3 protein: CASSHDRGPNTGELFF

J gene: TRBJ2-7
D gene: TRBD1
CDR3 length: 14
V gene: TRBV6-6
CDR3 DNA: TGTGCCAGCAGAAGAGGGACAGGCACCTACGAGCAGTACTTC
CDR3 protein: CASRRGTGTYEQYF

J gene: TRBJ1-2
D gene: -
CDR3 length: 11
V gene: TRBV20-1
CDR3 DNA: TGCAGTGAACGGGCTAACTATGGCTACACCTTC
CDR3 protein: CSERANYGYTF

J gene: TRBJ1-5
D gene: -
CDR3 length: 13
V gene: TRBV12-3/TRBV12-4
CDR3 DNA: TGTGCCAGCAGTTTGGGGGGAGGTCAGCCCCAGCATTTT
CDR3 protein: CASSLGGGQPQHF

J gene: TRBJ1-2
D gene: -
CDR3 length: 14
V gene: TRBV19
CDR3 DNA: TGTGCCAGTAGTATGGTGCAAGGAAGCTATGGCTACACCTTC
CDR3 protein: CASSMVQGSYGYTF

J gene: TRBJ1-1
D gene: -
CDR3 length: 14
V gene: TRBV6-5
CDR3 DNA: TGTGCCAGCAGTTACCAGTTGGGGAGCACTGAAGCTTTCTTT
CDR3 protein: CASSYQLGSTEAFF

J gene: TRBJ1-2
D gene: -
CDR3 length: 13
V gene: TRBV3-1/TRBV3-2
CDR3 DNA: TGTGCCAGCAGCCAAGGACTTCTCTATGGCTACACCTTC
CDR3 protein: CASSQGLLYGYTF

J gene: TRBJ2-7
D gene: -
CDR3 length: 13
V gene: TRBV19
CDR3 DNA: TGTGCCAGTAGCACCTACGGAACCTACGAGCAGTACTTC
CDR3 protein: CASSTYGTYEQYF

J gene: TRBJ2-2
D gene: -
CDR3 length: 15
V gene: TRBV15
CDR3 DNA: TGTGCCACCAGCAGAGATAAGGCAAGCACCGGGGAGCTGTTTTTT
CDR3 protein: CATSRDKASTGELFF

J gene: TRBJ2-5
D gene: TRBD1
CDR3 length: 14
V gene: TRBV5-1
CDR3 DNA: TGCGCCAGCGGAAACTCCAGGGGGCTGGAGACCCAGTACTTC
CDR3 protein: CASGNSRGLETQYF

J gene: TRBJ1-1
D gene: -
CDR3 length: 14
V gene: TRBV19
CDR3 DNA: TGTGCCAGTAGTATATTTGGGAAGAACACTGAAGCTTTCTTT
CDR3 protein: CASSIFGKNTEAFF

J gene: TRBJ2-5
D gene: -
CDR3 length: 14
V gene: TRBV7-9
CDR3 DNA: TGTGCCAGCAGCTTAGTAAGAGGGCGAGAGACCCAGTACTTC
CDR3 protein: CASSLVRGRETQYF

J gene: TRBJ2-7
D gene: TRBD1
CDR3 length: 13
V gene: TRBV30
CDR3 DNA: TGTGCCTGGAGTCCCGGACAGGGCTACGAGCAGTACTTC
CDR3 protein: CAWSPGQGYEQYF

J gene: TRBJ2-2
D gene: TRBD2
CDR3 length: 15
V gene: TRBV6-5
CDR3 DNA: TGTGCCAGCAGGCCGGGACTAGCAATCACCGGGGAGCTGTTTTTT
CDR3 protein: CASRPGLAITGELFF

J gene: TRBJ1-1
D gene: -
CDR3 length: 13
V gene: TRBV12-3/TRBV12-4
CDR3 DNA: TGTGCCAGCATTCCGGGACCGAACACTGAAGCTTTCTTT
CDR3 protein: CASIPGPNTEAFF

J gene: TRBJ1-4
D gene: -
CDR3 length: 17
V gene: TRBV25-1
CDR3 DNA: TGTGCCAGCAGTGGAACTGCAGGGAGCATAACTAATGAAAAACTGTTTTTT
CDR3 protein: CASSGTAGSITNEKLFF

J gene: TRBJ1-2
D gene: TRBD1
CDR3 length: 15
V gene: TRBV7-2
CDR3 DNA: TGTGCCAGCAGTTTGATGACAGGGGATGCCTATGGCTACACCTTC
CDR3 protein: CASSLMTGDAYGYTF

J gene: TRBJ1-2
D gene: -
CDR3 length: 16
V gene: TRBV3-1/TRBV3-2
CDR3 DNA: TGTGCCAGCAGCCAAAGGAGTGGGGGGGTAGGCTATGGCTACACCTTC
CDR3 protein: CASSQRSGGVGYGYTF

J gene: TRBJ1-2
D gene: TRBD1
CDR3 length: 14
V gene: TRBV9
CDR3 DNA: TGTGCCAGCAGCTCGGGACAGCCTAACTATGGCTACACCTTC
CDR3 protein: CASSSGQPNYGYTF

J gene: TRBJ2-1
D gene: -
CDR3 length: 17
V gene: TRBV5-4
CDR3 DNA: TGTGCCAGCAGCTTGTTTTTGGGGGCCAGCTCCTACAATGAGCAGTTCTTC
CDR3 protein: CASSLFLGASSYNEQFF

J gene: TRBJ2-5
D gene: -
CDR3 length: 14
V gene: TRBV28
CDR3 DNA: TGTGCCAGCAGTACACTAGACAGGCGCGAGACCCAGTACTTC
CDR3 protein: CASSTLDRRETQYF

J gene: TRBJ2-2
D gene: -
CDR3 length: 16
V gene: TRBV5-1
CDR3 DNA: TGCGCCAGCAGCTTGGACCCCAGGAGTGGGACCGGGGAGCTGTTTTTT
CDR3 protein: CASSLDPRSGTGELFF

J gene: TRBJ1-3
D gene: -
CDR3 length: 15
V gene: TRBV7-9
CDR3 DNA: TGTGCCCTCAAAGGCATCGTCAACTCTGGAAACACCATATATTTT
CDR3 protein: CALKGIVNSGNTIYF

J gene: TRBJ2-2
D gene: -
CDR3 length: 16
V gene: TRBV7-2
CDR3 DNA: TGTGCCAGCAGCCCGGGCCTCCCCTCAAACACCGGGGAGCTGTTTTTT
CDR3 protein: CASSPGLPSNTGELFF

J gene: TRBJ1-1
D gene: -
CDR3 length: 14
V gene: TRBV28
CDR3 DNA: TGTGCCAGCGGACTGGACAGAGTGAACACTGAAGCTTTCTTT
CDR3 protein: CASGLDRVNTEAFF

J gene: TRBJ1-2
D gene: -
CDR3 length: 13
V gene: TRBV5-4
CDR3 DNA: TGTGCCAGCAGCTCCTTGGCTAGGTATGGCTACACCTTC
CDR3 protein: CASSSLARYGYTF

J gene: TRBJ1-3
D gene: -
CDR3 length: 16
V gene: TRBV3-1/TRBV3-2
CDR3 DNA: TGTGCCAGCAGGCCAAGGGGAGAGAGCTCTGGAAACACCATATATTTT
CDR3 protein: CASRPRGESSGNTIYF

J gene: TRBJ1-1
D gene: TRBD1
CDR3 length: 13
V gene: TRBV6-4
CDR3 DNA: TGTGCCAGCAGTGCGGGACAGAGCACTGAAGCTTTCTTT
CDR3 protein: CASSAGQSTEAFF

J gene: TRBJ2-1
D gene: -
CDR3 length: 14
V gene: TRBV28
CDR3 DNA: TGTGCCAGCAGTCCCACGGGGGTCTACAATGAGCAGTTCTTC
CDR3 protein: CASSPTGVYNEQFF

J gene: TRBJ2-1
D gene: -
CDR3 length: 16
V gene: TRBV5-6
CDR3 DNA: TGTGCCAGCAGCCTTGCCTACGGGGGCTCCTACAATGAGCAGTTCTTC
CDR3 protein: CASSLAYGGSYNEQFF